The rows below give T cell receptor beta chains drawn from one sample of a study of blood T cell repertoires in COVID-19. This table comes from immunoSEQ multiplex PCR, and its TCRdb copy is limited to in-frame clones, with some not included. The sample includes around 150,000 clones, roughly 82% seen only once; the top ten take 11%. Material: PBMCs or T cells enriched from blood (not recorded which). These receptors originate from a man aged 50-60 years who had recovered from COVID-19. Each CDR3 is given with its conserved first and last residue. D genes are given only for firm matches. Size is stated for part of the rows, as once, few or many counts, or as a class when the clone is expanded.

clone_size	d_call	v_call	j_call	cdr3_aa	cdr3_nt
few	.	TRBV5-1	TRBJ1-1	CASSVQAVDTEAFF	TGCGCCAGCAGCGTACAGGCGGTCGACACTGAAGCTTTCTTT
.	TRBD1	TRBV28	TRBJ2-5	CASSTRVTGGAQETQYF	TGTGCCAGCAGCACCAGGGTGACAGGGGGGGCCCAAGAGACCCAGTACTTC
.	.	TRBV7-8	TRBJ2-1	CASSLTAGGWNEQFF	TGTGCCAGCAGCTTAACGGCAGGAGGATGGAACGAGCAGTTCTTC
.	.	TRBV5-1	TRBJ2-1	CASSLTTNEQFF	TGCGCCAGCAGCTTGACTACTAATGAGCAGTTCTTC
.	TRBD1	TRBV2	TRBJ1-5	CASSEGTGGRNQPQHF	TGTGCCAGCAGTGAGGGGACAGGGGGACGCAATCAGCCCCAGCATTTT
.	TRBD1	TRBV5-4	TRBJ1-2	CASSPGQRVNYGYTF	TGTGCCAGCAGCCCGGGACAGAGAGTTAACTATGGCTACACCTTC
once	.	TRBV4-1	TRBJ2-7	CASSQDKQGSEQYF	TGCGCCAGCAGCCAAGATAAACAGGGTTCCGAGCAGTACTTC
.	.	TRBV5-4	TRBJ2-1	CASGSSRGRVWDNEQFF	TGTGCCAGCGGCTCCAGCAGGGGTCGGGTGTGGGACAATGAGCAGTTCTTC
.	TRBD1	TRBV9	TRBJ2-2	CASTEGAGGTGELFF	TGTGCCAGCACCGAGGGGGCCGGTGGCACCGGGGAGCTGTTTTTT
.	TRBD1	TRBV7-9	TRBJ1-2	CASSLEDRRHYGYTF	TGTGCCAGCAGCTTAGAGGACAGGCGGCACTATGGCTACACCTTC
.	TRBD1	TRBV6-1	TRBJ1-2	CASSDLGTGDYGYTF	TGTGCCAGCAGTGACCTAGGGACAGGGGACTATGGCTACACCTTC
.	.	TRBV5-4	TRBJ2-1	CASRMPVGEPFF	TGTGCCAGCAGGATGCCTGTGGGAGAACCGTTCTTC
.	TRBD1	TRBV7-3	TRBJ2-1	CASSSDRAGEQFF	TGTGCCAGCAGCTCCGACAGGGCTGGAGAGCAGTTCTTC
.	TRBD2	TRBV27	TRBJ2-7	CASSSGLAGVFEQYF	TGTGCCAGCAGTTCGGGACTAGCGGGGGTCTTCGAGCAGTACTTC
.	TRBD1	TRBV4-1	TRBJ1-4	CASSQAHSSSGTGSEKLFF	TGCGCCAGCAGCCAAGCCCATTCGTCCTCCGGGACAGGGAGTGAAAAACTGTTTTTT
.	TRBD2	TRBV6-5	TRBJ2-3	CASRHTSGTDTQYF	TGTGCCAGCAGACACACTAGCGGCACAGATACGCAGTATTTT
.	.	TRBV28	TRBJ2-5	CASSSLQGLNRETQYF	TGTGCCAGCAGTTCCCTACAGGGCCTTAATAGGGAGACCCAGTACTTC
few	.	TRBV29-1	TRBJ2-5	CSVAAGPEAQYF	TGCAGCGTTGCAGCTGGGCCGGAGGCCCAGTACTTC
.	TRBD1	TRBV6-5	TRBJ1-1	CASRTGGPNTEAFF	TGTGCCAGCAGAACAGGGGGGCCGAACACTGAAGCTTTCTTT
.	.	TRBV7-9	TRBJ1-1	CASASNRDTEAFF	TGTGCCAGCGCCTCTAACCGGGACACTGAAGCTTTCTTT
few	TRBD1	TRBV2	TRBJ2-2	CASSRDREGELFF	TGTGCCAGCAGTCGGGACAGGGAGGGGGAGCTGTTTTTT
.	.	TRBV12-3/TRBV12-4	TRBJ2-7	CASSTNTEYEQYF	TGTGCCAGCAGTACAAACACAGAGTACGAGCAGTACTTC
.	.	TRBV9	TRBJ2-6	CASSPDSGANVLTF	TGTGCCAGCAGCCCAGATTCTGGGGCCAACGTCCTGACTTTC
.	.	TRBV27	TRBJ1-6	CASSPEQRLISPLHF	TGTGCCAGCAGTCCAGAACAGAGATTGATTTCACCCCTCCACTTT
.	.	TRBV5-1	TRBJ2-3	CASSPGSAGDTQYF	TGCGCCAGCAGCCCCGGGTCTGCGGGGGATACGCAGTATTTT
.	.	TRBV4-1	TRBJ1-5	CASSQVGPGNQPQHF	TGCGCCAGCAGCCAAGTCGGGCCAGGGAATCAGCCCCAGCATTTT
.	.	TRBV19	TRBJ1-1	CASSPPRSEAFF	TGTGCCAGTAGTCCCCCCCGATCTGAGGCTTTCTTT
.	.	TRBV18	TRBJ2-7	CASSPSRDTSYEQYF	TGTGCCAGCTCACCTAGCCGGGACACCTCCTACGAGCAGTACTTC
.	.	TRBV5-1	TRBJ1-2	CASSLEGRAGYTF	TGCGCCAGCAGCTTGGAAGGCAGGGCTGGCTACACCTTC
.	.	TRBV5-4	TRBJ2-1	CASSLRDNYNEQFF	TGTGCCAGCAGCCTCCGGGACAACTACAATGAGCAGTTCTTC
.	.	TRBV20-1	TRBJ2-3	CEASGTDTQYF	TGCGAGGCATCCGGCACAGATACGCAGTATTTT
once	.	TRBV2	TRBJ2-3	CASSEGIATDTQYF	TGTGCCAGCAGTGAAGGGATAGCTACAGATACGCAGTATTTT
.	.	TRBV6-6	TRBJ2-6	CASSYSQFSGANVLTF	TGTGCCAGCAGTTACTCACAGTTCTCTGGGGCCAACGTCCTGACTTTC
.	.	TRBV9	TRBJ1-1	CASRKGGRRDTEAFF	TGTGCCAGCAGGAAAGGGGGAAGAAGGGACACTGAAGCTTTCTTT
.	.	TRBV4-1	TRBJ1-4	CASSHFTGTNEKLFF	TGCGCCAGCAGCCACTTTACAGGGACTAATGAAAAACTGTTTTTT
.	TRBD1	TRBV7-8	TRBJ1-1	CASSPGQGARTEAFF	TGTGCCAGCAGCCCAGGACAGGGGGCGCGCACTGAAGCTTTCTTT